These 32 T cell receptor beta chains share one sample of origin, sequenced in a study of T cell responses to AZD1222 COVID-19 vaccine. The table came from immunoSEQ multiplex PCR; TCRdb's copy has only in-frame clones and leaves some out. Of some 150,000 clones detected, around nine tenths appear once; the ten largest clones hold approximately 5.2%. The specimen comprised peripheral blood, sampled on day 0 of AZD1222 vaccination. These receptors were collected from an adult in good health.

The V gene is TRBV20-1, the J gene TRBJ1-1; 8 bases match TRBD1. CDR3 length: 17 residues. V gave up 3 bases and J gave up 0 bases; unmatched junction bases: 12. In germline, CDR1 is DFQATT, CDR2 SNEGSKA (reference sequence). CDR3 nucleotides: TGCAGTGCTAGTGTCAAACTTGGACAGGGAATGAACACTGAAGCTTTCTTT. Translation: CSASVKLGQGMNTEAFF.

The V call is TRBV27, the J call TRBJ2-3; D gene unclear. V was clipped by 5 bases and J by 9 bases, with 15 bases between them. CDR1 is MNHEY and CDR2 is SMNVEV in the germline V gene (reference sequence). The CDR3 runs to 13 residues. DNA of the CDR3: TGTGCCAGCAGTACCAATGAAGGAGAGACGCAGTATTTT. The encoded protein is CASSTNEGETQYF.

V gene TRBV5-1 combines with J gene TRBJ2-7; the D gene could be TRBD1 or TRBD2 (5 bases each). The germline gives CDR1 SGHRS, CDR2 YFSETQ. Trimming stripped 3 bases from V and 4 bases from J, with 8 bases between. The CDR3 length is 12 residues. The CDR3 loop is CASSWDLYEQYF. The CDR3 bases are TGCGCCAGCAGCTGGGACCTTTACGAGCAGTACTTC.

The rearrangement uses TRBV3-1 (or the pseudogene TRBV3-2) and TRBJ1-2; D not resolved. V dropped 2 bases and J dropped 5 bases, with 12 bases sitting between them. CDR3 length: 14 residues. Germline values: CDR1 LGHDT, CDR2 YNNKEL (reference sequence). The CDR3 nucleotides are TGTGCCAGCAGCCAAAGTACTGGCTCTTATGGCTACACCTTC. It translates to CASSQSTGSYGYTF.

The rearrangement links TRBV19 to TRBJ2-3, with TRBD1 matching 10 bases. V lost 3 bases, J lost 5 bases, and 5 bases stayed unmatched. The CDR3 covers 15 residues. Per the germline V gene, CDR1 is LNHDA and CDR2 is SQIVND (reference sequence). CDR3 DNA sequence: TGTGCCAGTAGTATCGGGACAGGGGTTGGAGATACGCAGTATTTT. Translation: CASSIGTGVGDTQYF.

The chain carries TRBV9 and TRBJ2-3; D unresolved. CDR3 length equals 18 residues. Germline V gives CDR1 SGDLS, CDR2 YYNGEE. Trimming removed 3 bases at V and 6 bases at J, with 26 bases between. CDR3 coding DNA: TGTGCCAGCAGCGCACCCTATGATCGGGCTTCGACCCCGGATACGCAGTATTTT. Residues: CASSAPYDRASTPDTQYF.

This chain links TRBV5-1 with TRBJ2-7; 9 nucleotides align to TRBD1. The CDR3 extends over 15 amino acids. In germline, CDR1 is SGHRS, CDR2 YFSETQ. V lost 4 bases to trimming and J lost 3 bases; unmatched junction nucleotides: 8. CDR3 DNA: TGCGCCAGCAGCCCGGGGACAGGGAGTTTCTACGAGCAGTACTTC. This translates into CASSPGTGSFYEQYF.

This sequence joins TRBV6-1 and TRBJ1-1; no clear D gene. Germline V CDR1 and CDR2: MNHNS, SASEGT. V shed 1 base and J shed 1 base, with 1 base lying between them. The CDR3 extends over 12 amino acids. CDR3 sequence: CASSEGNTEAFF. The CDR3 DNA reads TGTGCCAGCAGTGAAGGGAACACTGAAGCTTTCTTT.

J is TRBJ2-1 and V is TRBV29-1; a weak D match, TRBD1 (6 bases). V was pared by 5 bases and J by 5 bases, with 13 bases between. CDR1 is SQVTM, CDR2 ANQGSEA, per germline. The CDR3 loop spans 13 amino acids. Written as DNA, the CDR3 is TGCAGCGTTTCGGACAGTTCCCACAATGAGCAGTTCTTC. It encodes CSVSDSSHNEQFF.

The V call is TRBV11-3, the J call TRBJ2-2; D gene uncertain. Per germline, CDR1 SGHNT and CDR2 YENEEA. This CDR3 region has 14 residues. V was cut by 5 bases and J by 3 bases, with 10 bases left in between. The CDR3 DNA reads TGTGCCAGCAGCCAAAAGCCCGACACCGGGGAGCTGTTTTTT. Its translation is CASSQKPDTGELFF.

The chain links TRBV5-1 to TRBJ2-5; perhaps TRBD1 as D (5 bases). This CDR3 has 13 residues. Trimming cost V 3 bases and J 4 bases, with 10 bases left between them. Germline V gene data show CDR1 as SGHRS and CDR2 as YFSETQ. The CDR3 bases are TGCGCCAGCAGCTCAGGGATGTCAGAGACCCAGTACTTC. Translated, it gives CASSSGMSETQYF. The full variable domain, rest sourced from reference TRBV5-1 and TRBJ2-5, is KAGVTQTPRYLIKTRGQQVTLSCSPISGHRSVSWYQQTPGQGLQFLFEYFSETQRNKGNFPGRFSGRQFSNSRSEMNVSTLELGDSALYLCASSSGMSETQYFGPGTRLLVL.

The chain employs TRBV6-5 and TRBJ2-7; D possibly corresponds to TRBD1 (6 bases). Between the trimmed V and J ends, which lost 2 bases and 3 bases, there was a span of 14 bases. The CDR3 totals 15 residues. Germline V gene lookup returns CDR1 MNHEY and CDR2 SVGAGI. CDR3 sequence: CASSYRGEQGYEQYF. The CDR3 coding sequence is TGTGCCAGCAGTTACCGGGGAGAACAGGGCTACGAGCAGTACTTC.

V usage is TRBV5-4 and J usage is TRBJ1-4; no clear D. V dropped 1 base and J dropped 7 bases, with 11 bases sitting between them. The CDR3 runs 14 residues. Germline V CDR1 and CDR2: SGHNT, YYREEE (reference sequence). The CDR3 bases are TGTGCCAGCAGCTTGCTGGCAGTGGCTGAAAAACTGTTTTTT. Its translation: CASSLLAVAEKLFF.

The chain employs TRBV5-1 and TRBJ1-2; no firm D call. CDR1 SGHRS and CDR2 YFSETQ come from the germline V gene. V lost 0 bases and J lost 7, with 16 bases in between. The CDR3 covers 15 residues. This CDR3 reads CASSLAPLGSGGYTF. The CDR3 bases are TGCGCCAGCAGCTTGGCCCCTTTGGGATCAGGTGGCTACACCTTC.

The V gene is TRBV27, the J gene TRBJ1-2, with 11 bases that match TRBD1. From germline, CDR1 is MNHEY and CDR2 SMNVEV (reference sequence). J gave up 7 bases and V 7 bases, and 8 bases lay outside the gene matches. CDR3 length: 14 amino acids. The CDR3 nucleotides are TGTGCCAGCATGACCACGGACAGGGGGCCTGGCTACACCTTC. Protein product: CASMTTDRGPGYTF.

DNA of the CDR3: TGTGCCAGCAGCAGTGGACAGGGGAGCGGTAAAGGGACCCAGTACTTC. This sequence encodes CASSSGQGSGKGTQYF. V usage is TRBV5-4 and J usage is TRBJ2-5, with TRBD1 identical over 9 bases. The CDR3 extends over 16 amino acids. J gave up 7 bases and V 4 bases, and 14 bases lay outside the gene matches. Germline CDR1 and CDR2: SGHNT and YYREEE (reference sequence).

The chain recombines TRBV6-4 with TRBJ2-2, with TRBD1 matching over 9 bases. V dropped 8 bases and J dropped 5; count of bases not matched to a gene: 3. Germline CDR1 and CDR2: MRHNA and SNTAGT. The CDR3 runs 13 residues. The CDR3 loop is CASGTGSTGELFF. The CDR3 DNA follows: TGTGCCAGCGGGACAGGGTCAACCGGGGAGCTGTTTTTT.

This clone came up once. J is TRBJ2-1 and V is TRBV6-5; 10 bases are a match to TRBD2. CDR3 length: 16 amino acids. V lost 4 bases to trimming and J lost 0 bases; unmatched junction nucleotides: 3. Germline assignment: CDR1 MNHEY and CDR2 SVGAGI. As DNA, the CDR3 is TGTGCCAGCAGTTTACTAGCGGGGAGCTCCTACAATGAGCAGTTCTTC. Protein sequence: CASSLLAGSSYNEQFF.

The chain links TRBV7-8 to TRBJ1-5; D call uncertain. The CDR3 has 13 residues. CDR1 and CDR2 from the germline V gene are SGHVS and FQNEAQ. V was trimmed by 2 bases and J by 3 bases, leaving 5 bases between them. The CDR3 DNA reads as TGTGCCAGCAGCTTATATGACAATCAGCCCCAGCATTTT. Its protein product is CASSLYDNQPQHF. The full variable domain, rest sourced from reference TRBV7-8 and TRBJ1-5, is GAGVSQSPRYKVAKRGQDVALRCDPISGHVSLFWYQQALGQGPEFLTYFQNEAQLDKSGLPSDRFFAERPEGSVSTLKIQRTQQEDSAVYLCASSLYDNQPQHFGDGTRLSIL.

This chain joins TRBV12-3 or TRBV12-4 and TRBJ2-7; D gene uncertain. Deletions cut 6 bases from V and 3 bases from J, with 9 bases between. CDR3 length: 12 amino acids. CDR3 in DNA: TGTGCCAGCAGCGGCGTCCTCTACGAGCAGTACTTC. Translated: CASSGVLYEQYF.

The V gene is TRBV19, the J gene TRBJ1-1; no clear D gene. V was clipped by 7 bases and J by 10 bases, with 19 bases between them. CDR3 length: 13 residues. The germline CDR1 and CDR2 sequences are LNHDA and SQIVND (reference sequence). The CDR3 DNA sequence: TGTGCCAGTACCACTACTCCCAGCCGGGGAGCTTTCTTT. It codes for CASTTTPSRGAFF.

V and J are TRBV2 and TRBJ2-5, with 7 bases aligning to TRBD2. V lost 10 bases to trimming and J lost 7 bases; unmatched junction nucleotides: 9. CDR3 length: 12 amino acids. Per germline, CDR1 SNHLY and CDR2 FYNNEI. The CDR3: CATQRDVGTQYF. Written as DNA, the CDR3 is TGTGCCACCCAGCGGGATGTTGGGACCCAGTACTTC.

The CDR3 coding sequence is TGCGCCAGCAGCCGGAATACAGGGGGCAGGAATAATTCACCCCTCCACTTT. As protein: CASSRNTGGRNNSPLHF. The genes are TRBV4-3 and TRBJ1-6; 9 bases are a match to TRBD1. V shed 4 bases and J 5 bases; nucleotides not matched to a gene: 9. CDR3 length: 17 amino acids. Germline V CDR1 and CDR2: LGHNA, YSLEER.

The chain employs TRBV4-3 and TRBJ2-5; 9 bases agree with TRBD2. The length of the CDR3 is 16 residues. Unmatched junction bases numbered 9, after V lost 3 bases and J lost 4 bases. Germline CDR1 LGHNA, CDR2 YSLEER. CDR3 in amino acids: CASSQELAGAIETQYF. The CDR3 DNA reads as TGCGCCAGCAGCCAGGAATTAGCGGGAGCAATAGAGACCCAGTACTTC.

The V call is TRBV7-2, the J call TRBJ2-3; unclear D gene. Germline lookup yields CDR1 SGHTA and CDR2 FQGNSA. Trimming removed 5 bases at V and 5 bases at J, with 14 bases between. The CDR3 covers 14 residues. The CDR3 nucleotides are TGTGCCAGCAGCAAGTCGGTTGGGCAAGATACGCAGTATTTT. This encodes CASSKSVGQDTQYF.

The chain is built from TRBV10-3 and TRBJ2-2, with 8 bases aligning to TRBD1. Per germline, CDR1 ENHRY and CDR2 SYGVKD. This CDR3 comprises 16 residues. The ends lost 7 bases at V and 0 bases at J; junction bases unmatched: 7. CDR3 in amino acids: CAIKLTGGSNTGELFF. Here the CDR3 DNA reads TGTGCCATCAAACTTACAGGGGGATCGAACACCGGGGAGCTGTTTTTT.

The CDR3 is CASSLVSEWFSGNTIYF. CDR3 nucleotides: TGTGCCAGCAGCTTAGTGTCCGAGTGGTTCTCTGGAAACACCATATATTTT. This chain connects TRBV7-9 to TRBJ1-3; D gene uncertain. The germline V and J ends were trimmed by 1 base and 0 bases, with 13 bases remaining between them. The CDR3 loop spans 17 amino acids. Per germline, CDR1 SEHNR and CDR2 FQNEAQ (reference sequence).

The CDR3 DNA follows: TGTGCCAGTAGTATAAACAGGAGCTATGGCTACACCTTC. Encoded protein: CASSINRSYGYTF. The V gene is TRBV19, the J gene TRBJ1-2; possible D gene TRBD1, 5 bases. CDR1 and CDR2 from the germline V gene are LNHDA and SQIVND (reference sequence). The V end lost 2 bases, the J end lost 4 bases, and 8 bases lay between the germline ends. This CDR3 spans 13 amino acids.

The chain recombines TRBV5-1 with TRBJ1-4, with a weak D call TRBD1 (6 bases). The V and J ends lost 0 bases and 7 bases respectively, with 10 bases between them. The CDR3 loop spans 14 amino acids. The germline V gene has CDR1 SGHRS and CDR2 YFSETQ. Here the CDR3 DNA reads TGCGCCAGCAGCTTGGAGGCAGGGGTTGAAAAACTGTTTTTT. Its protein product is CASSLEAGVEKLFF.

CDR3: CASSLDGTGNTIYF. CDR3 bases: TGCGCCAGCAGCTTGGATGGGACTGGAAACACCATATATTTT. J is TRBJ1-3 and V is TRBV5-1; D gene unclear. Germline CDR1 and CDR2: SGHRS and YFSETQ. The CDR3 loop spans 14 amino acids. V dropped 0 bases and J dropped 2 bases, with 6 bases sitting between them.

This chain connects TRBV12-3 or TRBV12-4 to TRBJ2-2; D gene uncertain. CDR3 length equals 12 residues. The V end was cut by 6 bases, the J end by 4 bases, with 6 bases between. CDR3 coding DNA: TGTGCCAGCAGCCCTATCACCGGGGAGCTGTTTTTT. It encodes CASSPITGELFF.

The table lists this clone with a count of one. This chain connects TRBV18 to TRBJ2-5; no reliable D call. The CDR3 loop spans 13 amino acids. Trimming removed 2 bases at V and 5 bases at J, with 9 bases between. From germline, CDR1 is KGHSH and CDR2 LQKENI. CDR3 nucleotides: TGTGCCAGCTCACCAGGGGTTGTGGAGACCCAGTACTTC. This sequence encodes CASSPGVVETQYF.